This T cell receptor (beta chain) is from a study of T cell clonotyping in hematopoietic cell transplantation. Samples: about 28 days before transplant, then days 30, 100 and 180 after. Method: immunoSEQ multiplex PCR; TCRdb's copy keeps in-frame clones and lacks some. The table records some 5,100 clones, approximately 77% of them present only once. Germline trimming cut 5 bases from V and 6 bases from J; bases unmatched to any gene: 7. CDR1 is LNHDA and CDR2 is SQIVND in the germline V gene (reference sequence). The CDR3 contains 14 residues. A single count supports this clone. Its antigen is as yet unknown. Findings of the study overall: Recipient TCR diversity dropped after transplant; expanded clonotypes rose from day 30 to 180.

This chain links TRBV19 with TRBJ2-7, with 10 positions matching TRBD1. This TCR came from a female patient aged 45-60 years who had an allogeneic stem cell transplant, so the T cells may come from the graft donor. Some clones in this sample may be carry-over from other donors' samples. Sequenced material: PBMCs, taken 100 days after allogeneic stem cell transplant. The DNA of the CDR3 is TGTGCCAGTAGTCCGGGACAGGGGAATGGCGAGCAGTACTTC. Protein sequence: CASSPGQGNGEQYF.